This record concerns one T cell receptor (beta chain) sequence. Its antigen is currently unknown. These data originate in a study of OX40 agonist ivuxolimab in advanced cancers. In the study overall: Patient treatment consisted of intravenous ivuxolimab administration every 2 weeks at 0.01 to 10 mg/kg. Partial responses were seen in three patients, one with hepatocellular carcinoma and two with cutaneous melanoma.

Measured with immunoSEQ multiplex PCR; TCRdb has only the in-frame clones, and not every one. The table lists approximately 94,000 clones, roughly 84% of them singletons. Blood sampling was done at baseline, cycle 4 day 1, and cycle 7 day 1. The CDR3 runs to 13 residues. From germline, CDR1 is SGDLS and CDR2 YYNGEE. Trimming removed 3 bases from V and 6 bases from J, with 9 bases in between. General study findings and limits: Among T cells, CD8+ cells averaged more expanded clones than CD4+ cells.

The sequence was collected from an adult with an advanced solid tumor such as melanoma, head and neck, liver or kidney cancer. Sequenced material: CD4+ or CD8+ T cells sorted from blood, taken in a trial of the OX40 agonist ivuxolimab. This chain joins TRBV9 and TRBJ1-4; D gene ambiguous. The CDR3 protein is CASSGGFDEKLFF. In DNA, the CDR3 is TGTGCCAGCAGCGGGGGTTTCGATGAAAAACTGTTTTTT.